Listed below are T cell receptor beta chains from one sample, sequenced in a study of molecular identifiers for immune sequencing clone quantification. MiXCR was run by TCRdb on the PCR reads, yielding one entry per CDR3 protein. The table lists around 460,000 distinct CDR3 sequences, around 21% of them singletons. The sequencing sample was made of naive CD8+ T cells from blood, with Jurkat cell RNA spiked in. All receptors derive from a human donor in good health. Some libraries in this study had Jurkat cell RNA spiked in. Each CDR3 is given with its conserved first and last residue. Each record gives: J gene, clone size, V gene, D gene, CDR3 length, CDR3 protein, CDR3 DNA. D genes are given only for firm matches. The size of a clone is reported for some rows only, either as once, few or many, or as a class for expanded clones.

j_call: TRBJ1-1
clone_size: .
v_call: TRBV2
d_call: .
cdr3_length: 11
cdr3_aa: CASMTITEAFF
cdr3_nt: TGTGCCAGCATGACAATCACTGAAGCTTTCTTT

j_call: TRBJ2-5
clone_size: many
v_call: TRBV11-2
d_call: TRBD2
cdr3_length: 18
cdr3_aa: CASSLELAGGPTHETQYF
cdr3_nt: TGTGCCAGCAGCTTAGAACTAGCGGGGGGGCCTACTCATGAGACCCAGTACTTC

j_call: TRBJ2-7
clone_size: many
v_call: TRBV6-5
d_call: TRBD1
cdr3_length: 15
cdr3_aa: CASSYSRTGTYEQYF
cdr3_nt: TGTGCCAGCAGTTACTCGCGGACAGGGACTTACGAGCAGTACTTC

j_call: TRBJ1-1
clone_size: few
v_call: TRBV19
d_call: .
cdr3_length: 13
cdr3_aa: CASTRGGWTEAFF
cdr3_nt: TGTGCCAGTACCCGAGGAGGATGGACTGAAGCTTTCTTT

j_call: TRBJ1-2
clone_size: .
v_call: TRBV10-2
d_call: TRBD1
cdr3_length: 13
cdr3_aa: CASRGQGNYGYTF
cdr3_nt: TGCGCCAGCAGGGGACAGGGGAACTATGGCTACACCTTC

j_call: TRBJ2-7
clone_size: few
v_call: TRBV4-1
d_call: .
cdr3_length: 13
cdr3_aa: CASSQQTGYEQYF
cdr3_nt: TGCGCCAGCAGCCAACAGACTGGATACGAGCAGTACTTC

j_call: TRBJ2-3
clone_size: few
v_call: TRBV4-3
d_call: .
cdr3_length: 18
cdr3_aa: CASSQGPGLRESADTQYF
cdr3_nt: TGCGCCAGCAGCCAAGGTCCAGGACTAAGAGAAAGTGCAGATACGCAGTATTTT

j_call: TRBJ2-3
clone_size: many
v_call: TRBV7-8
d_call: TRBD2
cdr3_length: 16
cdr3_aa: CASSPASGGFEDTQYF
cdr3_nt: TGTGCCAGCAGCCCCGCTAGCGGAGGGTTTGAGGATACGCAGTATTTT

j_call: TRBJ2-7
clone_size: .
v_call: TRBV19
d_call: TRBD2
cdr3_length: 15
cdr3_aa: CASSKASGHSYEQYF
cdr3_nt: TGTGCCAGTAGTAAGGCTAGCGGGCACTCCTACGAGCAGTACTTC

j_call: TRBJ2-6
clone_size: many
v_call: TRBV29-1
d_call: .
cdr3_length: 14
cdr3_aa: CSVYGAPGANVLTF
cdr3_nt: TGCAGCGTTTATGGGGCCCCCGGGGCCAACGTCCTGACTTTC